Following are 26 T cell receptor beta chains from one sample sequenced in a study of vaccination effects on CD4 cells after COVID-19. Some clones are missing from TCRdb's copy, which holds only in-frame ones; the method was immunoSEQ multiplex PCR. Counted here are 62,000 or so clones, roughly 80% occurring once; the ten biggest clones make up 10% to 15%. Before sequencing took place, the ViraFEST assay used viral peptide pools to expand antigen-specific CD4+ T cells. Cultured cells yielded isolated CD4+ T cells after 10 days. Vaccinees lacked prior SARS-CoV-2 infection and tested negative for nucleocapsid antibodies. No antigen has been assigned to these receptors. Material: CD4+ T cells from PBMCs cultured with SARS-CoV-2 spike peptides, obtained before COVID-19 vaccination. The receptors were gathered from a human donor who received a COVID-19 vaccine.

V gene TRBV7-2 combines with J gene TRBJ2-1; D ambiguous. Trimming shortened V by 0 bases and J by 6 bases, and 6 bases separated the two germline ends. Per the germline V gene, CDR1 is SGHTA and CDR2 is FQGNSA. The CDR3 has 13 residues. CDR3 loop: CASSLAGSNEQFF. CDR3 nucleotides: TGTGCCAGCAGCTTAGCCGGTTCCAATGAGCAGTTCTTC.

This clone was found a few times. The genes are TRBV27 and TRBJ1-6, with 8 positions matching TRBD1. The germline gives CDR1 MNHEY, CDR2 SMNVEV (reference sequence). After removal of 6 bases from V and 2 bases from J, the junction contained 9 bases not matched to a gene. The CDR3 is 17 residues long. This CDR3 reads CASRPDRDIPYNSPLHF. The CDR3 DNA reads TGTGCCAGCAGACCGGACAGGGATATCCCCTATAATTCACCCCTCCACTTT.

This clone appeared once. This rearrangement joins TRBV7-2 to TRBJ2-2; a weak D match, TRBD1 (6 bases). From germline, CDR1 is SGHTA and CDR2 FQGNSA. This CDR3 is 14 amino acids long. V dropped 2 bases and J dropped 5 bases, with 9 bases sitting between them. The chain's CDR3 is CASSLQGSTGELFF. The DNA of the CDR3 is TGTGCCAGCAGCTTACAGGGGTCGACCGGGGAGCTGTTTTTT.

This clone appeared a few times. The chain joins TRBV20-1 to TRBJ1-5, with unresolved D. Deletions cut 5 bases from V and 9 bases from J, with 11 bases between. CDR3 length: 11 residues. Germline values: CDR1 DFQATT, CDR2 SNEGSKA (reference sequence). The CDR3 DNA reads TGCAGTGCTGAGAAATTTGGGCCCCAGCATTTT. Protein sequence: CSAEKFGPQHF.

The chain uses TRBV5-1 and TRBJ2-3, with D unresolved. CDR1 and CDR2 (germline): SGHRS, YFSETQ. This CDR3 has 14 amino acids. Between the trimmed V and J ends, which lost 0 bases and 2 bases, there was a span of 7 bases. CDR3 sequence reads: CASSLVQITDTQYF. CDR3 bases: TGCGCCAGCAGCTTGGTACAGATCACAGATACGCAGTATTTT. Together with reference TRBV5-1 and TRBJ2-3, the CDR3 gives the full variable domain: KAGVTQTPRYLIKTRGQQVTLSCSPISGHRSVSWYQQTPGQGLQFLFEYFSETQRNKGNFPGRFSGRQFSNSRSEMNVSTLELGDSALYLCASSLVQITDTQYFGPGTRLTVL.

CDR3 in amino acids: CASSLAGTGNYYEQYV. The CDR3 coding sequence is TGTGCCAGCAGCTTAGCGGGGACAGGGAACTACTACGAGCAGTACGTC. The genes are TRBV7-2 and TRBJ2-7; 9 positions agree with TRBD1. Germline V CDR1 and CDR2: SGHTA, FQGNSA. With V trimmed by 0 bases and J by 3 bases, 6 bases remained unmatched. This CDR3 is built from 16 residues.

The count of this clone is one. The rearrangement joins TRBV7-2 to TRBJ2-7; maybe TRBD1 (6 bases). Germline CDR1 SGHTA, CDR2 FQGNSA. The V gene lost 5 bases and the J gene lost 3 bases, with 11 bases spanning the gap. The CDR3 consists of 13 residues. The CDR3 sequence: CASSPGTHYEQYV. The CDR3 DNA sequence: TGTGCCAGCAGCCCCGGGACACACTACGAGCAGTACGTC.

This clone was seen only once. This chain links TRBV27 with TRBJ2-5, with D possibly TRBD1 on 5 matching bases. CDR1 MNHEY and CDR2 SMNVEV come from the germline V gene (reference sequence). V dropped 2 bases and J dropped 5 bases, with 15 bases sitting between them. The CDR3 consists of 15 residues. CDR3 region: CASSLRTFSSETQYF. CDR3 in DNA: TGTGCCAGCAGTTTACGGACATTTTCCTCGGAGACCCAGTACTTC.

This rearrangement joins TRBV20-1 to TRBJ2-5, with 14 bases aligning to TRBD2. Germline CDR1 reads DFQATT; CDR2 reads SNEGSKA (reference sequence). The CDR3 is 17 amino acids. V dropped 3 bases and J dropped 4; count of bases not matched to a gene: 10. CDR3 residues: CSASNLRTSGGRETQYF. DNA of the CDR3: TGCAGTGCTAGTAACCTTAGGACTAGCGGGGGGAGAGAGACCCAGTACTTC.

The CDR3 is CASSLGGGMNTEAFF. The CDR3 DNA sequence: TGTGCCAGCAGCTTAGGTGGGGGAATGAACACTGAAGCTTTCTTT. This rearrangement joins TRBV7-9 to TRBJ1-1; the D gene is possibly TRBD1 (5 bases). CDR1 and CDR2 (germline): SEHNR, FQNEAQ (reference sequence). V dropped 1 base and J dropped 0 bases, with 9 bases sitting between them. The CDR3 has 15 residues.

This chain's CDR3 is CASSETGNQPQHF. In DNA, the CDR3 is TGCGCCAGCAGTGAGACAGGGAACCAGCCCCAGCATTTT. The chain combines TRBV10-1 with TRBJ1-5; D is possibly TRBD1 (6 bases). Trimming took 2 bases from V and 7 from J, leaving 9 bases between them. The germline gives CDR1 WNHNN, CDR2 SYGVQD (reference sequence). The CDR3 is made up of 13 amino acids.

The chain uses TRBV9 and TRBJ1-6; 7 nucleotides agree with TRBD1. Germline V CDR1 and CDR2: SGDLS, YYNGEE. The CDR3 is 14 amino acids. With 1 base clipped from V and 10 bases from J, the junction kept 5 bases outside the gene matches. The CDR3, as DNA: TGTGCCAGCAGCGTACACAGGGGCGACTCACCCCTCCACTTT. Its translation is CASSVHRGDSPLHF.

The V call is TRBV7-3, the J call TRBJ2-5; 9 nucleotides agree with TRBD2. CDR1 is SGHTA, CDR2 FQGTGA, per germline. The CDR3 is 15 residues long. The V segment lost 8 bases and the J segment 1 base; nucleotides outside the gene matches: 8. The CDR3 spells CASALGGGGQETQYF. DNA for the CDR3: TGTGCCAGCGCCCTTGGCGGGGGGGGCCAAGAGACCCAGTACTTC.

The CDR3 sequence is CASSDPGHEQYV. The CDR3 DNA follows: TGTGCCAGCAGTGACCCGGGACACGAGCAGTACGTC. This rearrangement joins TRBV6-1 to TRBJ2-7; D is tentatively TRBD1 or TRBD2 (5 bases each). V lost 3 bases and J 5 bases, leaving 8 bases between the germline ends. CDR3 length: 12 residues. The germline gives CDR1 MNHNS, CDR2 SASEGT.

CDR3 nucleotide sequence: TGTGCCAGCAGGGGAACTAATGAAAAACTGTTTTTT. It specifies CASRGTNEKLFF. This chain joins TRBV6-5 and TRBJ1-4, with D uncertain. The V gene's germline CDR1 is MNHEY and CDR2 SVGAGI. This CDR3 spans 12 amino acids. Trimming took 6 bases from V and 1 from J, leaving 3 bases between them.

V is TRBV5-1 and J is TRBJ2-1; 7 nucleotides agree with TRBD2. In germline, CDR1 is SGHRS, CDR2 YFSETQ. After removal of 3 bases from V and 0 bases from J, the junction contained 6 bases not matched to a gene. The CDR3 is 16 amino acids. The CDR3 spells CASSSGTTSSYNEQFF. The CDR3 nucleotides are TGCGCCAGCAGCTCCGGGACTACCAGCTCCTACAATGAGCAGTTCTTC.

J is TRBJ2-2 and V is TRBV3-1 (or the pseudogene TRBV3-2), with D tentatively TRBD2 (5 bases). Germline-derived CDR1 and CDR2 are LGHDT and YNNKEL (reference sequence). V was pared by 5 bases and J by 6 bases, with 16 bases between. The CDR3 is made up of 15 amino acids. CDR3 nucleotide sequence: TGTGCCAGCAGCGCGACGGGGAAGATCTCCGGGGAGCTGTTTTTT. Amino acids: CASSATGKISGELFF.

The chain employs TRBV6-5 and TRBJ2-5, with no clear D. Trimming cost V 2 bases and J 3 bases, with 7 bases left between them. The CDR3 contains 13 residues. The germline V gene has CDR1 MNHEY and CDR2 SVGAGI. CDR3 loop: CASSYRVEETQYF. CDR3 coding DNA: TGTGCCAGCAGTTACCGGGTGGAAGAGACCCAGTACTTC.

The chain uses TRBV14 and TRBJ2-3; 7 bases are shared with TRBD1. Germline V gene lookup returns CDR1 SGHDN and CDR2 FVKESK. The CDR3 covers 14 residues. Unmatched junction bases numbered 5, after V lost 5 bases and J lost 3 bases. Here the CDR3 reads CASSVGQWTDTQYF. The CDR3 DNA follows: TGTGCCAGCAGCGTGGGACAGTGGACAGATACGCAGTATTTT.

With respect to this clone: The junction shows a germline mismatch at one end, possibly a read error. The rearrangement joins TRBV5-1 to TRBJ2-3; possibly TRBD1 or TRBD2 for D (5 bases each). This CDR3 is built from 19 residues. The germline gives CDR1 SGHRS, CDR2 YFSETQ. DNA of the CDR3: TGCGCCAGCAGTTTGGGGTTTGTCAGGGACCACTATACCACAGATACGCAGTATTTT. Translating gives CASSLGFVRDHYTTDTQYF. The full variable domain, with the rest looked up from reference TRBV5-1 and TRBJ2-3, is KAGVTQTPRYLIKTRGQQVTLSCSPISGHRSVSWYQQTPGQGLQFLFEYFSETQRNKGNFPGRFSGRQFSNSRSEMNVSTLELGDSALYLCASSLGFVRDHYTTDTQYFGPGTRLTVL.

This chain links TRBV5-1 with TRBJ2-3, with D possibly being TRBD1 (5 bases). The CDR3 loop spans 17 amino acids. Germline V gene sequence: CDR1 SGHRS, CDR2 YFSETQ. V lost 4 bases, J lost 5 bases, and 23 bases lay in between. CDR3 DNA: TGCGCCAGCAGCCCCCAACCTCATGACAGCGCCGGAGATACGCAGTATTTT. It yields the protein CASSPQPHDSAGDTQYF.

The genes are TRBV6-4 and TRBJ1-1; the D is unclear. With 2 bases removed from V and 0 bases from J, the gap between germline ends came to 13 bases. Germline CDR1 reads MRHNA; CDR2 reads SNTAGT. CDR3 length equals 16 residues. The CDR3 DNA reads as TGTGCCAGCAGTGACAGGTCCCAAAGGATGAACACTGAAGCTTTCTTT. Translating it yields CASSDRSQRMNTEAFF.

The V call is TRBV5-8, the J call TRBJ2-3, with a possible D match to TRBD2 (5 bases). Germline V gene data show CDR1 as SGHTS and CDR2 as YDEGEE. Trimming cost V 7 bases and J 5 bases, with 17 bases left between them. The CDR3 runs to 14 residues. The CDR3 reads CASPDLTGEDTQYF. DNA for the CDR3: TGTGCCAGCCCTGACCTAACCGGGGAAGATACGCAGTATTTT.

Regarding this clone: One junction end does not reproduce the germline sequence, and a read error may be involved. The chain uses TRBV7-3 and TRBJ1-6; weak D call: TRBD1 (5 bases). The CDR3 sequence is 16 residues long. Germline CDR1 and CDR2: SGHTA and FQGTGA. CDR3 loop: CGVENGGSSYNSPLHF. CDR3 sequence (DNA): TGCGGGGTAGAGAATGGGGGGAGCTCCTATAATTCACCCCTCCACTTT.

In its sample, this clone was seen once. The rearrangement uses TRBV9 and TRBJ2-2; the D call may be TRBD1 or TRBD2 (5 bases each). V shed 0 bases and J shed 0 bases, with 9 bases lying between them. The CDR3 extends over 16 amino acids. The germline gives CDR1 SGDLS, CDR2 YYNGEE. The CDR3 nucleotides read TGTGCCAGCAGCGTAGATCTGGGACCGAACACCGGGGAGCTGTTTTTT. Protein sequence: CASSVDLGPNTGELFF. Full variable domain (missing parts from reference TRBV9 and TRBJ2-2): DSGVTQTPKHLITATGQRVTLRCSPRSGDLSVYWYQQSLDQGLQFLIQYYNGEERAKGNILERFSAQQFPDLHSELNLSSLELGDSALYFCASSVDLGPNTGELFFGEGSRLTVL.

The J gene is TRBJ2-1, the V gene TRBV5-6, with 11 bases that match TRBD2. The germline V gene has CDR1 SGHDT and CDR2 YYEEEE. After removal of 4 bases from V and 7 bases from J, the junction contained 7 bases not matched to a gene. The CDR3 is 15 amino acids. CDR3 DNA sequence: TGTGCCAGCAGCCGGCTAGCGGGGGGTGTGAATGAGCAGTTCTTC. Residues: CASSRLAGGVNEQFF.